One sample yielded the 22 T cell receptor beta chains listed below, sequenced in a study of T cell repertoires in cytomegalovirus infection. Using its own MiXCR run on the reads, TCRdb lists one record per CDR3 protein. The data contain around 490,000 distinct CDR3 sequences, about 26% of them singletons. Material: PBMCs. These receptors were collected from a human donor in good health (CMV status not recorded). Some clones in this sample may be carry-over from other donors' samples.

This clonotype was counted only a few times. The chain uses TRBV7-9 and TRBJ2-1, with 14 bases that match TRBD2. Trimming took 4 bases from V and 7 from J; bases not matched to a gene: 6. This CDR3 is 16 amino acids long. Germline CDR1 is SEHNR and CDR2 is FQNEAQ (reference sequence). The DNA for the CDR3 is TGTGCCAGCAGCTCGACCCGGACTAGCGGGAGGAATGAGCAGTTCTTC. It codes for CASSSTRTSGRNEQFF.

V gene TRBV20-1 combines with J gene TRBJ2-3, with TRBD2 identical over 14 bases. Germline values: CDR1 DFQATT, CDR2 SNEGSKA (reference sequence). The CDR3 length is 15 residues. V trimming: 3 bases; J trimming: 5 bases; junction bases outside the gene matches: 4. Written as DNA, the CDR3 is TGCAGTGCTAGGGGACTAGCGGGAGTGTTAGATACGCAGTATTTT. It yields the protein CSARGLAGVLDTQYF.

This chain connects TRBV7-9 to TRBJ2-7, with 12 positions matching TRBD2. The CDR3 has 16 amino acids. Germline loops: CDR1 SEHNR, CDR2 FQNEAQ (reference sequence). The V gene end was trimmed by 3 bases and the J gene end by 5 bases; junction bases not matched to a gene: 8. The CDR3 bases are TGTGCCAGCAGCTTCCGACTAGCGGGAGCCCTCGACGAGCAGTACTTC. Translated, it gives CASSFRLAGALDEQYF.

This chain links TRBV24-1 with TRBJ2-1; unclear D gene. Germline V CDR1 and CDR2: KGHDR, SFDVKD. The CDR3 loop spans 15 amino acids. Trimming removed 3 bases at V and 5 bases at J, with 13 bases between. This CDR3 reads CATSDASKGNNEQFF. The CDR3 DNA reads as TGTGCCACCAGTGATGCCAGTAAGGGTAACAATGAGCAGTTCTTC.

At least ten counts were recorded for this clonotype. This CDR3 is CASSFRSSGSTDTQYF. CDR3 nucleotides: TGTGCCAGCAGCTTTAGGAGTAGCGGCAGCACAGATACGCAGTATTTT. This sequence joins TRBV7-2 and TRBJ2-3; tentatively, D is TRBD2 (6 bases). CDR1 and CDR2 from the germline V gene are SGHTA and FQGNSA. The V and J ends lost 3 bases and 0 bases respectively, with 13 bases between them. This CDR3 has 16 amino acids.

The chain joins TRBV4-2 to TRBJ2-3; 11 bases line up with TRBD2. The CDR3 contains 17 residues. Germline values: CDR1 LGHNA, CDR2 YNFKEQ. V trimming: 0 bases; J trimming: 4 bases; junction bases outside the gene matches: 6. Here the CDR3 reads CASSQDITSGSSDTQYF. In DNA form, the CDR3 reads TGTGCCAGCAGCCAAGATATTACTAGCGGGAGTTCAGATACGCAGTATTTT.

The sample holds a few counts of this clonotype. This rearrangement joins TRBV30 to TRBJ2-1; the match to TRBD2 covers 9 bases. The CDR3 is made up of 12 amino acids. V shed 5 bases, J shed 5 bases, and the junction held 1 base outside the gene matches. Germline CDR1 reads GTSNPN; CDR2 reads SVGIG (reference sequence). CDR3 DNA sequence: TGTGCCTGGTCTAGCGGGAACAATGAGCAGTTCTTC. Translating gives CAWSSGNNEQFF.

This clonotype has a count of ten or more. The chain combines TRBV7-8 with TRBJ1-4; D might be TRBD1 (5 bases). With 5 bases removed from V and 8 bases from J, the gap between germline ends came to 21 bases. Germline-derived CDR1 and CDR2 are SGHVS and FQNEAQ. This CDR3 has 16 amino acids. CDR3 DNA: TGTGCCAGCAGCCGCGCGCAGCTGCAGCGGGGGGAAAAACTGTTTTTT. It yields the protein CASSRAQLQRGEKLFF.

This clonotype has a handful of counts. The V call is TRBV7-3, the J call TRBJ2-1; D ambiguous. The germline V and J ends were trimmed by 2 bases and 5 bases, with 10 bases remaining between them. Germline V gene lookup returns CDR1 SGHTA and CDR2 FQGTGA. This CDR3 contains 14 residues. The chain's CDR3 is CASSLGLGHNEQFF. In DNA, the CDR3 is TGTGCCAGCAGCTTAGGATTAGGGCACAATGAGCAGTTCTTC.

The V gene is TRBV5-4, the J gene TRBJ2-2; D not certain. The CDR3 spans 13 residues. Per germline, CDR1 SGHNT and CDR2 YYREEE (reference sequence). The V end lost 9 bases, the J end lost 6 bases, and 15 bases lay between the germline ends. This CDR3 reads CATSSASSGELFF. The CDR3 bases are TGTGCCACAAGCTCAGCTTCGTCCGGGGAGCTGTTTTTT.

The CDR3 spells CASSEWQGAETQYF. CDR3 DNA: TGTGCCAGCAGTGAGTGGCAGGGTGCGGAGACCCAGTACTTC. V is TRBV2 and J is TRBJ2-5; maybe TRBD1 (5 bases). This CDR3 contains 14 residues. Trimming left V 3 bases short and J 5 bases short, with 13 bases between. Germline V gene lookup returns CDR1 SNHLY and CDR2 FYNNEI.

The chain has TRBV7-8 and TRBJ2-5, with unresolved D. The CDR3 runs to 17 residues. The germline CDR1 and CDR2 sequences are SGHVS and FQNEAQ. V gave up 1 base and J gave up 5 bases, with 20 bases separating them. For the CDR3, the DNA is TGTGCCAGCAGCTTAGTTCCCACTGGCGCAGGAGTCGAGACCCAGTACTTC. Protein product: CASSLVPTGAGVETQYF.

The rearrangement links TRBV20-1 to TRBJ1-1, with D possibly matching TRBD1 (6 bases). V shed 0 bases and J shed 14 bases, with 16 bases lying between them. This CDR3 has 12 amino acids. Germline CDR1 reads DFQATT; CDR2 reads SNEGSKA (reference sequence). The DNA for the CDR3 is TGCAGTGCTAGAGAAGGGGCACAGGGTGCCTTCTTT. Protein sequence: CSAREGAQGAFF.

This clonotype was counted once. The chain carries TRBV12-3 or TRBV12-4 and TRBJ2-7; 12 positions agree with TRBD2. After removal of 5 bases from V and 7 bases from J, the junction contained 9 bases not matched to a gene. The CDR3 sequence is 15 residues long. The CDR3 coding sequence is TGTGCCAGCAGTGAAGGACTAGCGGGAATCGGAGAGCAGTACTTC. Translated, it gives CASSEGLAGIGEQYF.

The chain uses TRBV27 and TRBJ2-7, with D possibly being TRBD1 or TRBD2 (5 bases each). V was cut by 6 bases and J by 6 bases, with 18 bases left in between. Germline V gene data show CDR1 as MNHEY and CDR2 as SMNVEV (reference sequence). The CDR3 runs 14 residues. This CDR3 reads CASSTGAPPSEQYF. The CDR3 DNA follows: TGTGCCAGCAGCACCGGGGCACCCCCCTCCGAGCAGTACTTC.

V and J are TRBV19 and TRBJ2-5, with 8 bases aligning to TRBD2. Trimming at V came to 10 bases and at J to 3 bases, leaving 10 bases not matched to a gene. CDR1 and CDR2 from the germline V gene are LNHDA and SQIVND (reference sequence). This CDR3 contains 14 residues. CDR3 amino acids: CATQEGLAKETQYF. Here the CDR3 DNA reads TGTGCCACCCAAGAAGGACTAGCTAAAGAGACCCAGTACTTC.

V gene TRBV20-1 combines with J gene TRBJ2-7, with 7 bases aligning to TRBD1. The germline gives CDR1 DFQATT, CDR2 SNEGSKA (reference sequence). The CDR3 spans 15 residues. V dropped 1 base and J dropped 3; count of bases not matched to a gene: 9. The chain's CDR3 is CSARAPGTVGYEQYF. CDR3 bases: TGCAGTGCTAGAGCTCCCGGGACAGTCGGCTACGAGCAGTACTTC.

Many counts were recorded for this clonotype. V usage is TRBV7-3 and J usage is TRBJ2-2; 8 nucleotides line up with TRBD1. The CDR3 has 14 residues. Unmatched junction bases numbered 7, after V lost 5 bases and J lost 8 bases. Germline V gene sequence: CDR1 SGHTA, CDR2 FQGTGA. The CDR3 reads CASSPRTGRGELFF. The CDR3 nucleotides are TGTGCCAGCAGCCCGCGGACAGGGCGTGGGGAGCTGTTTTTT.

The count of this clonotype is one. The rearrangement uses TRBV18 and TRBJ2-1; TRBD2 agrees at 13 bases. The CDR3 length is 15 residues. Germline trimming cut 4 bases from V and 9 bases from J; bases unmatched to any gene: 6. Per germline, CDR1 KGHSH and CDR2 LQKENI. CDR3 region: CASSQGTSGIGEQFF. CDR3 coding DNA: TGTGCCAGCTCACAGGGGACTAGCGGGATTGGTGAGCAGTTCTTC.

V and J are TRBV14 and TRBJ2-1, with TRBD2 matching 14 bases. The germline gives CDR1 SGHDN, CDR2 FVKESK. The CDR3 is 17 amino acids. Trimming cost V 4 bases and J 4 bases; bases outside gene matches: 6. The CDR3, as DNA: TGTGCCAGCAGCCCCCCGGGACTAGCGGGAGTATACAATGAGCAGTTCTTC. It specifies CASSPPGLAGVYNEQFF. The whole variable domain, filled in from reference TRBV14 and TRBJ2-1, reads EAGVTQFPSHSVIEKGQTVTLRCDPISGHDNLYWYRRVMGKEIKFLLHFVKESKQDESGMPNNRFLAERTGGTYSTLKVQPAELEDSGVYFCASSPPGLAGVYNEQFFGPGTRLTVL.

This clonotype was detected only a few times. This chain uses TRBV12-3 or TRBV12-4 with TRBJ2-3; D may be TRBD2 (6 bases). The CDR3 is made up of 15 amino acids. V lost 3 bases to trimming and J lost 2 bases, with 12 bases between them. The CDR3 sequence: CASSLWDSHTDTQYF. The CDR3 DNA reads as TGTGCCAGCAGTTTGTGGGACTCCCACACAGATACGCAGTATTTT.

The chain uses TRBV11-3 and TRBJ2-1, with TRBD2 as a possible D gene (6 bases). This CDR3 has 16 residues. The V end was cut by 5 bases, the J end by 0 bases, with 14 bases between. Per germline, CDR1 SGHNT and CDR2 YENEEA. CDR3 in DNA: TGTGCCAGCAGCCATAGCGGAATTAGCTCCTACAATGAGCAGTTCTTC. It specifies CASSHSGISSYNEQFF.